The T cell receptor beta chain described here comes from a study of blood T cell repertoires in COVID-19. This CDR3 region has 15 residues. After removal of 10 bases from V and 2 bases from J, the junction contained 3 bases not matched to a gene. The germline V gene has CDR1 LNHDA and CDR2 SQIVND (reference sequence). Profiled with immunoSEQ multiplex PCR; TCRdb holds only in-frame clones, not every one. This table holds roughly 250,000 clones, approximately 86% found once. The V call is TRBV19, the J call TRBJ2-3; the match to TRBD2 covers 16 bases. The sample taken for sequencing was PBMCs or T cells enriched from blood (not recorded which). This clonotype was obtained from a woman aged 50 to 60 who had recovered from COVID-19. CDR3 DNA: TGTGCCACGGGGACTAGCGGGAGGGCCACAGATACGCAGTATTTT. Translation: CATGTSGRATDTQYF.